This T cell receptor beta chain originates from a study of cytomegalovirus exposure and HLA in healthy donors. Overall study findings and caveats: Most likely, a cluster of highly shared sequence variants arose as a sequencing artifact. According to the study, 150 to 200 TCR beta chains were cytomegalovirus-associated. Most TCR sequences showed up rarely, but some public TCRs showed up in many donors.

All donors participated as healthy donors of bone marrow. It was with 60 Vbeta and 13 Jbeta primers that the PCR ran. Sequenced by immunoSEQ multiplex PCR; TCRdb stores in-frame clones only, minus some. The sample consists of under 150,000 clones, approximately 90% of them appearing once. This clone has a single count. Its matching antigen is unknown. V lost 7 bases to trimming and J lost 7 bases; unmatched junction nucleotides: 2. Germline CDR1 reads MNHNY; CDR2 reads SVGAGI (reference sequence). This CDR3 has 13 residues. This receptor was identified in a young woman in good health and CMV-seronegative. The sequenced sample consisted of PBMCs. This chain joins TRBV6-6 and TRBJ1-6, with TRBD1 matching 9 bases. CDR3 region: CASIGQGNSPLHF. The CDR3 bases are TGTGCCAGCATAGGACAGGGGAATTCACCCCTCCACTTT.